This is a list of T cell receptor beta chains from one sample in a study of PD-L1 blockade in urothelial cancer. Libraries were prepared by immunoSEQ multiplex PCR; TCRdb keeps only in-frame clonotypes and omits some of them. The sample contains about 38,000 clones, roughly 90% of which appear only once. The specimen was PBMCs, collected around atezolizumab (anti-PD-L1) treatment. These receptors were obtained from a man between 60 and 75 years old with urothelial cancer. Each CDR3 is given with its conserved first and last residue. D genes are given only for firm matches. Rows may omit the clone size; those that give it use once, few, many or a size class.

clone size,J gene,V gene,D gene,CDR3 DNA,CDR3 protein
NA,TRBJ2-3,TRBV6-1,NA,TGTGCCAGCAGGGTTCAGGGTTCAGATACGCAGTATTTT,CASRVQGSDTQYF
NA,TRBJ1-2,TRBV11-2,TRBD1,TGTGCCAGCAGCTCCGACAGGGGGGTTGGCTACACCTTC,CASSSDRGVGYTF
NA,TRBJ1-1,TRBV5-1,NA,TGCGCCAGCAGCTTGTCTACACAGGGGAACACTGAAGCTTTCTTT,CASSLSTQGNTEAFF
NA,TRBJ1-1,TRBV6-6,NA,TGTGCCAGCAGCTTCGGGAGGGCTGAAGCTTTCTTT,CASSFGRAEAFF
NA,TRBJ1-1,TRBV7-2,TRBD1,TGTGCCAGCAGCGCCGGACAGGGTTTCAACACTGAAGCTTTCTTT,CASSAGQGFNTEAFF
once,TRBJ2-7,TRBV5-1,TRBD1,TGCGCCAGCAGCGAGGGACAGGCCGTCAACGAGCAGTACTTC,CASSEGQAVNEQYF
NA,TRBJ2-1,TRBV27,TRBD2,TGTGCCAGCAGTTTAACTAGCGGGACTGAGCAGTTCTTC,CASSLTSGTEQFF
NA,TRBJ1-6,TRBV7-8,NA,TGTGCCAGCAGCGACAGCTCCTATAATTCACCCCTCCACTTT,CASSDSSYNSPLHF
NA,TRBJ2-5,TRBV10-2,TRBD2,TGCGCCAGCAGGGGGACTAGCGGGAACCAAGAGACCCAGTACTTC,CASRGTSGNQETQYF
NA,TRBJ1-3,TRBV7-3,NA,TGTGCCAGCAGCCAAGGTATCCTGACCGCCGACTACAGCATATATTTT,CASSQGILTADYSIYF
few,TRBJ1-5,TRBV2,TRBD1,TGTGCCAGAGGGGGGACAGGCAATCAGCCCCAGCATTTT,CARGGTGNQPQHF
NA,TRBJ2-1,TRBV11-3,TRBD2,TGTGCCAGCAGTCCGGGGGGCTCCTACAATGAGCAGTTCTTC,CASSPGGSYNEQFF
NA,TRBJ1-2,TRBV5-8,NA,TGTGCCAGCAGCTTGTTGGAGGGTGTTGGGACCTATGGCTACACCTTC,CASSLLEGVGTYGYTF
NA,TRBJ2-5,TRBV5-1,NA,TGCGCCAGCAGCACTGGACAGATCGTGGAGACCCAGTACTTC,CASSTGQIVETQYF
NA,TRBJ2-3,TRBV5-1,NA,TGCGCCAGCAGAACAGGGAGAACAGATACGCAGTATTTT,CASRTGRTDTQYF
NA,TRBJ1-5,TRBV5-1,TRBD1,TGCGCCAGCAGACTGGGGACCGGGACAGGGGGAAATCAGCCCCAGCATTTT,CASRLGTGTGGNQPQHF
NA,TRBJ1-1,TRBV5-1,TRBD1,TGCGCCAGCAGCTTTAACACAGGGGGCTTTTTAACTGAAGCTTTCTTT,CASSFNTGGFLTEAFF
NA,TRBJ2-5,TRBV25-1,TRBD2,TGTGCCAGCAGTGCTAGCGGACCCCAGGAGACCCAGTACTTC,CASSASGPQETQYF
NA,TRBJ2-5,TRBV30,TRBD1,TGTGCCTGGACCACGACAGGGGGTCCAAAAGAGACCCAGTACTTC,CAWTTTGGPKETQYF
few,TRBJ1-1,TRBV7-2,TRBD1,TGTGCCAGCAGTCGGGACAGAGCGGGCACTGAAGCTTTCTTT,CASSRDRAGTEAFF
NA,TRBJ2-6,TRBV7-2,TRBD1,TGTGCCAGCAGCCCAAACCTTGGGGACAGCTCTGGGGCCAACGTCCTGACTTTC,CASSPNLGDSSGANVLTF
once,TRBJ1-2,TRBV5-1,TRBD1,TGCGCCAGCAGCTCAGGACAGGGCTATGGCTACACCTTC,CASSSGQGYGYTF
NA,TRBJ1-1,TRBV7-9,NA,TGTGCCAGCAGCAAGGACGGGGTGGGCGAAGCTTTCTTT,CASSKDGVGEAFF
NA,TRBJ1-2,TRBV6-5,TRBD1,TGTGCCAGCAGCCAAGGACAGGCCGCTAACTATGGCTACACCTTC,CASSQGQAANYGYTF
NA,TRBJ1-6,TRBV30,NA,TGTGCCTGGAGTGCTGGCACCCCATATTCACCCCTCCACTTT,CAWSAGTPYSPLHF
NA,TRBJ1-5,TRBV19,TRBD1,TGTGCCAGTAGTACACTAGACCCAGGACAGGACAATCAGCCCCAGCATTTT,CASSTLDPGQDNQPQHF
NA,TRBJ2-5,TRBV7-2,TRBD2,TGTGCCAGCAGCTTCGCGATGGGGGGGGAGACCCAGTACTTC,CASSFAMGGETQYF
NA,TRBJ1-3,TRBV19,TRBD1,TGTGCCAGTAGTCCCTCCGGGACAGGGGCCGCTGGAAACACCATATATTTT,CASSPSGTGAAGNTIYF
once,TRBJ2-2,TRBV30,TRBD1,TGTGCCTGGTCCCGGGACAGGGGTGTCGGGGAGCTGTTTTTT,CAWSRDRGVGELFF
NA,TRBJ1-2,TRBV6-5,NA,TGTGCCAGCAGCCAACGGCCCCTAAGGGGTGGCTACACCTTC,CASSQRPLRGGYTF
NA,TRBJ1-5,TRBV28,TRBD1,TGTGCCAGCAGTTTCATTTTTTCGGACAGGCGAAGTCAGCCCCAGCATTTT,CASSFIFSDRRSQPQHF
NA,TRBJ2-2,TRBV2,NA,TGTGCCAGCAAAGGACAGAGCTTAACGGGGACCGGGGAGCTGTTTTTT,CASKGQSLTGTGELFF
NA,TRBJ1-6,TRBV2,TRBD1,TGTGCCAGCAGTGACGAGGGGACAGGGCTCTCTTCACCCCTCCACTTT,CASSDEGTGLSSPLHF
NA,TRBJ2-7,TRBV20-1,TRBD2,TGCAGTGCTAGACTAGCGGGAGAGCAGTACTTC,CSARLAGEQYF
NA,TRBJ1-1,TRBV4-3,NA,TGCGCCAGCAGCCAAGATCGGGTAGGGGCCACTGAAGCTTTCTTT,CASSQDRVGATEAFF
NA,TRBJ2-3,TRBV7-3,NA,TGTGCCAGCAGCCCCCTAGGACAGTCCGGAGATACGCAGTATTTT,CASSPLGQSGDTQYF
NA,TRBJ2-1,TRBV30,TRBD2,TGTGCCTGGAGTGGGCCGAGCGGGAAGTCGAACTACAATGAGCAGTTCTTC,CAWSGPSGKSNYNEQFF